This T cell receptor (beta chain) was obtained from a study of T cells after yellow fever vaccination. MiXCR was run by TCRdb on the 5' RACE reads, yielding one entry per CDR3 protein. Of around 350,000 distinct CDR3 sequences listed, around a tenth are singletons. Germline loops: CDR1 SGHTA, CDR2 FQGNSA. The CDR3 loop spans 15 amino acids. Trimming removed 1 base from V and 4 bases from J, with 12 bases in between. This clonotype was picked up a small number of times. The receptor's source is a man aged 18 to 29 who received the YFV17D yellow fever vaccine. This material consisted of PBMCs, taken on the day of the first yellow fever vaccination. The chain uses TRBV7-2 and TRBJ2-3; the D gene is possibly TRBD2 (6 bases). The CDR3 region is CASSLGPGVPDTQYF. CDR3 coding DNA: TGTGCCAGCAGCTTAGGGCCGGGGGTGCCAGATACGCAGTATTTT.